Listed below are T cell receptor beta chains from one sample, sequenced in a study of blood T cell repertoires in COVID-19. TCRdb's table, derived via immunoSEQ multiplex PCR, lists solely in-frame clones and lacks some. The repertoire holds roughly 230,000 clones, with 90% as singletons. Sequencing was carried out using peripheral blood. The receptors were sampled from an older woman with COVID-19, enrolled during active disease. CDR3s include the opening cysteine and the closing phenylalanine or tryptophan. A D gene is named only where the DNA matches it firmly. Size tells how often a clone was seen (once, few, many) or the class of an expanded clone, and some rows leave it out.

abundance	d_gene	j_gene	v_gene	CDR3aa	CDR3nt
.	.	TRBJ1-2	TRBV6-5	CASSRQFANGYTF	TGTGCCAGCAGCAGACAGTTTGCTAATGGCTACACCTTC
.	.	TRBJ1-6	TRBV19	CASSTSAGPGQYSPLHF	TGTGCCAGTAGTACGTCAGCCGGGCCAGGGCAATATTCACCCCTCCACTTT
.	TRBD2	TRBJ2-5	TRBV5-1	CASSLEGRGTIETQYF	TGCGCCAGCAGCTTGGAGGGGCGGGGGACTATAGAGACCCAGTACTTC
.	.	TRBJ1-2	TRBV5-1	CASSPMVGADGYTF	TGCGCCAGCAGCCCCATGGTAGGGGCGGATGGCTACACCTTC
.	.	TRBJ1-2	TRBV6-6	CASSAGTNYGYTF	TGTGCCAGCAGTGCAGGGACTAACTATGGCTACACCTTC
.	.	TRBJ2-2	TRBV5-1	CASRGGPKNTGELFF	TGCGCCAGCAGGGGGGGGCCGAAAAACACCGGGGAGCTGTTTTTT
.	.	TRBJ2-1	TRBV18	CASSPQGGRDNEQFF	TGTGCCAGCTCACCACAAGGGGGTAGGGACAATGAGCAGTTCTTC
.	.	TRBJ1-6	TRBV6-5	CASSFSIRYNSPLHF	TGTGCCAGCAGTTTCTCCATACGGTATAATTCACCCCTCCACTTT
.	TRBD1	TRBJ1-4	TRBV27	CASSLWSPGTGVEKLFF	TGTGCCAGCAGTTTATGGTCGCCCGGGACAGGGGTTGAAAAACTGTTTTTT
.	.	TRBJ2-2	TRBV6-5	CASNPGMGTGELFF	TGTGCCAGCAATCCAGGGATGGGGACCGGGGAGCTGTTTTTT
.	.	TRBJ1-1	TRBV3-1/TRBV3-2	CASSQVPEAAGTEAFF	TGTGCCAGCAGCCAAGTACCTGAAGCGGCGGGAACTGAAGCTTTCTTT
few	.	TRBJ1-1	TRBV7-9	CASSLQSGNTEAFF	TGTGCCAGCAGCTTGCAAAGTGGCAACACTGAAGCTTTCTTT
.	.	TRBJ1-1	TRBV6-4	CASSAQGNTEAFF	TGTGCCAGCAGTGCCCAGGGGAACACTGAAGCTTTCTTT
.	TRBD1	TRBJ1-2	TRBV7-3	CASSPGTGEGGYTF	TGTGCCAGCAGCCCGGGGACAGGGGAAGGTGGCTACACCTTC